One sample yielded the 18 T cell receptor beta chains listed below, sequenced in a study of PD-1 blockade in classical Hodgkin lymphoma. Sequencing was performed with immunoSEQ multiplex PCR; in TCRdb, only in-frame clones are kept and a portion is missing. The sample gives approximately 38,000 clones, 70% to 80% of which show up once; about 9.1% is in the top ten. Specified time point: cycle 4 day 1 (C4D1), after about 6 weeks of nivolumab. With no exception, relapse followed autologous stem cell transplantation in all patients, and brentuximab vedotin exposure varied. This material consisted of peripheral blood mononuclear cells (PBMCs), taken before the fourth cycle of nivolumab. Source of these receptors: a human donor with classical Hodgkin lymphoma.

This chain uses TRBV7-2 with TRBJ2-1; tentatively, D is TRBD1 (5 bases). CDR1 and CDR2 from the germline V gene are SGHTA and FQGNSA. Trimming took off 1 base at V and 2 bases at J, with 9 bases between the two ends. The CDR3 spans 15 residues. The CDR3 sequence: CASSLGPGPYNEQFF. In nucleotides, the CDR3 is TGTGCCAGCAGCTTAGGCCCAGGGCCCTACAATGAGCAGTTCTTC.

This clone was detected only once. This sequence joins TRBV29-1 and TRBJ1-2; 12 bases agree with TRBD1. CDR1 and CDR2 (germline): SQVTM, ANQGSEA. The V segment lost 7 bases and the J segment 8 bases; nucleotides outside the gene matches: 11. There are 14 residues in the CDR3. The CDR3 protein is CSGITAGTGGGYTF. The CDR3 region has the DNA TGCAGCGGTATAACCGCCGGGACAGGGGGCGGCTACACCTTC.

V is TRBV7-9 and J is TRBJ1-4; possible D gene TRBD1, 6 bases. The CDR3 consists of 14 residues. V gave up 1 base and J gave up 7 bases, with 10 bases separating them. Per germline, CDR1 SEHNR and CDR2 FQNEAQ (reference sequence). CDR3 in DNA: TGTGCCAGCAGCTTAGGCCTCAGGGGTGAAAAACTGTTTTTT. It yields the protein CASSLGLRGEKLFF.

This clone was counted only a few times. The chain has TRBV10-1 and TRBJ1-3; D uncertain. CDR1 and CDR2 from the germline V gene are WNHNN and SYGVQD (reference sequence). The V and J ends lost 3 bases and 0 bases respectively, with 9 bases between them. This CDR3 has 15 amino acids. In DNA, the CDR3 is TGCGCCAGCAGTGATCGGCTCCTCTCTGGAAACACCATATATTTT. Translation gives CASSDRLLSGNTIYF.

The chain combines TRBV7-6 with TRBJ2-3, with 10 bases that match TRBD2. The CDR3 totals 14 residues. CDR1 and CDR2 from the germline V gene are SGHVS and FNYEAQ. V trimming: 4 bases; J trimming: 4 bases; junction bases outside the gene matches: 2. The CDR3 spells CASSYGLAADTQYF. CDR3 sequence (DNA): TGTGCCAGCAGCTATGGACTAGCGGCAGATACGCAGTATTTT.

The V and J genes are TRBV7-9 and TRBJ2-3, with 8 bases aligning to TRBD2. V was clipped by 3 bases and J by 5 bases; unmatched bases: 7. Germline CDR1 SEHNR, CDR2 FQNEAQ (reference sequence). This CDR3 region has 15 residues. The CDR3 protein is CASSFPAGGQDTQYF. The CDR3 DNA sequence: TGTGCCAGCAGCTTTCCGGCGGGGGGACAAGATACGCAGTATTTT.

This sequence joins TRBV9 and TRBJ2-1; D is undetermined. CDR1 is SGDLS, CDR2 YYNGEE, per germline. Trimming stripped 0 bases from V and 9 bases from J, with 7 bases between. The CDR3 spans 12 residues. The CDR3, as DNA: TGTGCCAGCAGCGTAGATGACATTGAGCAGTTCTTC. The encoded protein is CASSVDDIEQFF.

This sequence joins TRBV2 and TRBJ2-5, with 8 bases identical to TRBD2. Germline V gives CDR1 SNHLY, CDR2 FYNNEI. This CDR3 is built from 15 residues. The J segment lost 3 bases and the V segment lost 2 bases, leaving 5 bases of the junction unmatched. In DNA, the CDR3 is TGTGCCAGCAGTGAATATGGGACTAGTAAAGAGACCCAGTACTTC. It is translated as CASSEYGTSKETQYF.

J is TRBJ2-5 and V is TRBV6-6, with a weak D call TRBD2 (6 bases). The V gene lost 5 bases and the J gene lost 2 bases, with 12 bases spanning the gap. The CDR3 runs 14 residues. The germline gives CDR1 MNHNY, CDR2 SVGAGI (reference sequence). The CDR3 nucleotides are TGTGCCAGCAGTAAGACTAGTCGTCAAGAGACCCAGTACTTC. This codes for CASSKTSRQETQYF.

CDR3 sequence: CASSSDGVSNQPQHF. The CDR3 DNA is TGTGCCAGCAGCTCGGACGGCGTGAGCAATCAGCCCCAGCATTTT. V and J are TRBV7-8 and TRBJ1-5; D gene ambiguous. This CDR3 spans 15 amino acids. CDR1 and CDR2 (germline): SGHVS, FQNEAQ. Trimming shortened V by 4 bases and J by 1 base, and 11 bases separated the two germline ends.

The gene calls are TRBV5-1 and TRBJ1-4; maybe TRBD1 (6 bases). Trimming took 4 bases from V and 3 from J, leaving 13 bases between them. The germline V gene has CDR1 SGHRS and CDR2 YFSETQ. This CDR3 spans 15 amino acids. The chain's CDR3 is CASSLLTGPNEKLFF. The CDR3 nucleotides are TGCGCCAGCAGCCTTTTGACAGGTCCTAATGAAAAACTGTTTTTT. Combining the CDR3 with reference TRBV5-1 and TRBJ1-4 gives the whole variable domain KAGVTQTPRYLIKTRGQQVTLSCSPISGHRSVSWYQQTPGQGLQFLFEYFSETQRNKGNFPGRFSGRQFSNSRSEMNVSTLELGDSALYLCASSLLTGPNEKLFFGSGTQLSVL.

The chain has TRBV11-1 and TRBJ2-5; TRBD2 aligns across 9 bases. Looked up from germline, CDR1 is SGHAT and CDR2 is FQDESV (reference sequence). V shed 1 base, J shed 6 bases, and the junction held 9 bases outside the gene matches. The CDR3 spans 16 residues. CDR3 protein: CASSLELGTSIQTQYF. The CDR3 nucleotides are TGTGCCAGCAGCTTAGAGCTAGGGACTAGCATACAGACCCAGTACTTC.

The J gene is TRBJ1-5, the V gene TRBV5-1; 12 bases are shared with TRBD1. CDR3 length: 16 amino acids. Germline V CDR1 and CDR2: SGHRS, YFSETQ. The V segment lost 3 bases and the J segment 4 bases; nucleotides outside the gene matches: 5. The CDR3 loop is CASSSGTGGSNQPQHF. The CDR3 bases are TGCGCCAGCAGCTCCGGGACAGGGGGCTCGAATCAGCCCCAGCATTTT.

The rearrangement links TRBV15 to TRBJ2-5, with 8 bases fitting TRBD2. The CDR3 contains 16 residues. Germline CDR1 is LNHNV and CDR2 is YYDKDF (reference sequence). Trimming cost V 5 bases and J 4 bases; bases outside gene matches: 12. The CDR3 is CATSFEDGGALETQYF. The CDR3 bases are TGTGCCACCAGCTTCGAGGACGGGGGGGCTTTAGAGACCCAGTACTTC.

In this sample, this clone turned up a few times. The V call is TRBV29-1, the J call TRBJ2-7, with a weak D call TRBD1 (7 bases). The V gene lost 0 bases and the J gene lost 7 bases, with 13 bases spanning the gap. The germline V gene has CDR1 SQVTM and CDR2 ANQGSEA. This CDR3 has 13 amino acids. CDR3 residues: CSVEEGQTREQYF. The CDR3, as DNA: TGCAGCGTTGAAGAGGGACAGACTAGGGAGCAGTACTTC.

The CDR3, as DNA: TGTGCCAGCAGCTTAGTGTCTCGAGGAGTGGGGATAGCCAAAAACATTCAGTACTTC. This sequence encodes CASSLVSRGVGIAKNIQYF. V usage is TRBV7-9 and J usage is TRBJ2-4, with D unclear. The CDR3 is made up of 19 amino acids. Germline assignment: CDR1 SEHNR and CDR2 FQNEAQ (reference sequence). The V end was cut by 1 base, the J end by 0 bases, with 19 bases between.

This clone has only a few counts. The chain joins TRBV5-6 to TRBJ2-7; no clear D. Trimming cost V 0 bases and J 0 bases, with 7 bases left between them. Germline V gives CDR1 SGHDT, CDR2 YYEEEE. The CDR3 covers 14 residues. CDR3 loop: CASSLGRSSYEQYF. The CDR3 nucleotides are TGTGCCAGCAGCTTGGGACGGTCCTCCTACGAGCAGTACTTC.

This chain connects TRBV7-9 to TRBJ2-7; D is ambiguous. The ends were cut back, 4 bases at V and 6 bases at J, with 13 bases in the middle. Germline-derived CDR1 and CDR2 are SEHNR and FQNEAQ (reference sequence). The CDR3 spans 13 residues. CDR3 amino acids: CASSSSLLGEQYF. As DNA, the CDR3 is TGTGCCAGCAGCTCCAGCCTCCTAGGCGAGCAGTACTTC.